The text below deals with one T cell receptor (beta chain). J was trimmed by 1 base and V by 3 bases; bases with no gene match: 6. The length of the CDR3 is 15 residues. Per the germline V gene, CDR1 is SGHVS and CDR2 is FQNEAQ. This specimen belongs to a study of blood T cell repertoires in COVID-19. As originally analysed: From reference gene primer amplification, estimates of nucleated cell counts were derived. Produced via immunoSEQ multiplex PCR; TCRdb's table is partial and in-frame only. V and J calls and clone size are copied from that table; D and trimming were computed from the DNA. The data show 200,000 to 300,000 clones, around 85% seen once.

The sample was peripheral blood. This clonotype was sampled from an older woman with active or convalescent COVID-19. V and J are TRBV7-8 and TRBJ2-7, with 7 bases identical to TRBD1. As DNA, the CDR3 is TGTGCCAGCAGCTTTAGACAGGGTGGGTCCTACGAGCAGTACTTC. Amino acid sequence: CASSFRQGGSYEQYF.